The next 14 T cell receptor beta chains were all read from a single sample in a study of shared clonotypes between healthy human individuals. Clones were sequenced by immunoSEQ multiplex PCR, and TCRdb holds only the in-frame ones, with some missing. The sample records 850,000 to 1,200,000 clones, approximately 76% being singletons. The sample consisted of memory CD4+ T cells sorted from blood. Documented subset: CD45RA-negative fraction. These receptors came from a man aged 18 to 30 in good health.

In DNA, the CDR3 is TGCAGCGTTGCCTACAGCCAGGAGACCCAGTACTTC. It codes for CSVAYSQETQYF. The chain has TRBV29-1 and TRBJ2-5; D remains ambiguous. CDR1 is SQVTM, CDR2 ANQGSEA, per germline. The CDR3 is 12 amino acids. V was pared by 4 bases and J by 5 bases, with 11 bases between.

Here the CDR3 DNA reads TGTGCCAGCAGTGAAGTGGGAGGCCCGGTCCCCACAGATACGCAGTATTTT. Translation: CASSEVGGPVPTDTQYF. The chain combines TRBV6-1 with TRBJ2-3, with D possibly TRBD2 on 6 matching bases. Deletions cut 1 base from V and 2 bases from J, with 16 bases between. Germline CDR1 and CDR2: MNHNS and SASEGT. There are 17 residues in the CDR3.

V is TRBV11-3 and J is TRBJ2-7; 7 bases are a match to TRBD1. This CDR3 comprises 15 residues. Germline V CDR1 and CDR2: SGHNT, YENEEA. The V segment lost 1 base and the J segment 1 base; nucleotides outside the gene matches: 4. The CDR3 spells CASSLGTGVSYEQYF. CDR3 coding DNA: TGTGCCAGCAGCTTAGGGACAGGCGTTTCCTACGAGCAGTACTTC.

This chain connects TRBV30 to TRBJ1-2, with TRBD1 as a possible D gene (5 bases). Germline V gene sequence: CDR1 GTSNPN, CDR2 SVGIG (reference sequence). Trimming removed 4 bases from V and 4 bases from J, with 16 bases in between. The CDR3 has 14 amino acids. CDR3 coding DNA: TGTGCCTGGAAAGGGGATACCTATACCTATGGCTACACCTTC. Residues: CAWKGDTYTYGYTF.

This chain uses TRBV29-1 with TRBJ2-2; TRBD1 matches at 8 bases. Looked up from germline, CDR1 is SQVTM and CDR2 is ANQGSEA. The CDR3 has 13 residues. J gave up 4 bases and V 6 bases, and 4 bases lay outside the gene matches. This CDR3 reads CSVGQGLTGELFF. The CDR3 bases are TGCAGCGTCGGACAGGGTCTCACCGGGGAGCTGTTTTTT.

This clone appeared a few times. V is TRBV7-8 and J is TRBJ1-5; D call uncertain. The V and J ends lost 1 base and 3 bases respectively, with 16 bases between them. Germline CDR1 and CDR2: SGHVS and FQNEAQ. The CDR3 is 17 amino acids. CDR3: CASSLVSVVGHNQPQHF. In nucleotides, the CDR3 is TGTGCCAGCAGCTTAGTTAGCGTTGTAGGGCACAATCAGCCCCAGCATTTT.

This chain uses TRBV6-5 with TRBJ1-3; 10 bases align to TRBD1. J was trimmed by 9 bases and V by 2 bases; bases with no gene match: 10. This CDR3 comprises 16 residues. Per the germline V gene, CDR1 is MNHEY and CDR2 is SVGAGI. CDR3 DNA sequence: TGTGCCAGCAGTTACGGAGACAGGGGGCGGAAAGGCACCATATATTTT. Its protein is CASSYGDRGRKGTIYF.

The chain joins TRBV7-2 to TRBJ2-5, with unresolved D. V was shortened by 7 bases and J by 2 bases, with 8 bases between the two germline ends. The CDR3 covers 12 residues. Germline V gives CDR1 SGHTA, CDR2 FQGNSA. Here the CDR3 reads CASKVPQETQYF. CDR3 in DNA: TGTGCCAGCAAGGTCCCGCAAGAGACCCAGTACTTC.

The chain joins TRBV5-1 to TRBJ1-2; D is unclear. This CDR3 comprises 16 residues. The V and J ends lost 0 bases and 6 bases respectively, with 18 bases between them. The germline V gene has CDR1 SGHRS and CDR2 YFSETQ. The chain's CDR3 is CASSLDPGLRAHGYTF. As DNA, the CDR3 is TGCGCCAGCAGCTTGGATCCGGGCCTCCGGGCTCATGGCTACACCTTC.

CDR3 region: CASSSPRGAVPLHF. The DNA for the CDR3 is TGTGCCAGCAGTTCCCCGCGGGGAGCCGTTCCCCTCCACTTT. The chain joins TRBV6-5 to TRBJ1-6; D gene ambiguous. The germline gives CDR1 MNHEY, CDR2 SVGAGI. The CDR3 sequence is 14 residues long. The V end lost 4 bases, the J end lost 13 bases, and 17 bases lay between the germline ends.

The gene calls are TRBV28 and TRBJ1-2; D is possibly TRBD1 (6 bases). The V end lost 3 bases, the J end lost 11 bases, and 13 bases lay between the germline ends. CDR1 is MDHEN and CDR2 is SYDVKM in the germline V gene. The CDR3 is made up of 12 amino acids. The CDR3 loop reads CASSLRQGLYTF. CDR3 nucleotide sequence: TGTGCCAGCAGTTTGAGGCAGGGGCTATACACCTTC.

A note on this clone: This sequence may be a read error, since a much larger clone differs from it by one base. The J gene is TRBJ2-5, the V gene TRBV6-5; no definite D call. CDR1 is MNHEY and CDR2 is SVGAGI in the germline V gene. This CDR3 contains 11 residues. V lost 6 bases and J lost 3, with 5 bases in between. The CDR3 reads CASSIKETQYF. The CDR3 DNA follows: TGTGCCAGCAGCATAAAAGAGACCCAGTACTTC.

The rearrangement joins TRBV6-5 to TRBJ2-5; D gene uncertain. The germline V and J ends were trimmed by 0 bases and 1 base, with 12 bases remaining between them. Germline-derived CDR1 and CDR2 are MNHEY and SVGAGI. The CDR3 sequence is 16 residues long. The CDR3 nucleotides read TGTGCCAGCAGTTACTCGTTCTCCTTACGCCAAGAGACCCAGTACTTC. It encodes CASSYSFSLRQETQYF.

The gene calls are TRBV5-5 and TRBJ2-7; 10 nucleotides match TRBD2. V shed 0 bases, J shed 2 bases, and the junction held 2 bases outside the gene matches. Germline CDR1 reads SGHKS; CDR2 reads YYEKEE (reference sequence). The CDR3 sequence is 15 residues long. DNA of the CDR3: TGTGCCAGCAGCTTGGACCTAGCGGGGGCCTACGAGCAGTACTTC. It encodes CASSLDLAGAYEQYF.